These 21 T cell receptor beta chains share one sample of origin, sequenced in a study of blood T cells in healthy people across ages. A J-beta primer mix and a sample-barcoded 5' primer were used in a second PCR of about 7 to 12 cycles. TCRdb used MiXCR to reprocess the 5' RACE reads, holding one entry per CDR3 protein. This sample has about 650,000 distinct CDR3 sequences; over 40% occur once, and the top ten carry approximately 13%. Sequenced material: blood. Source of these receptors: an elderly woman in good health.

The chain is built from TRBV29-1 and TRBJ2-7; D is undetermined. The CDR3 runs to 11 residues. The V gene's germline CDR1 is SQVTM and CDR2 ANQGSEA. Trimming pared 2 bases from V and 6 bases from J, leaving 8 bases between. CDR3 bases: TGCAGCGTTGAAACGGCTGGCGAGCAGTACTTC. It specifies CSVETAGEQYF.

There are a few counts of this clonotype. The CDR3 reads CASSPRLQETQYF. For the CDR3, the DNA is TGTGCCAGCTCACCAAGACTCCAAGAGACCCAGTACTTC. The rearrangement joins TRBV18 to TRBJ2-5; D remains ambiguous. This CDR3 is 13 amino acids long. CDR1 is KGHSH, CDR2 LQKENI, per germline. Trimming took 2 bases from V and 1 from J, leaving 5 bases between them.

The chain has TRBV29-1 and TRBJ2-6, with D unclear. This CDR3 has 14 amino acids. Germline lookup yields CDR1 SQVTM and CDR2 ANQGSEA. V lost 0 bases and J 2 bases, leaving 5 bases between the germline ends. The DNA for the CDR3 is TGCAGCGTTGAAGATCCCCCTGGGGCCAACGTCCTGACTTTC. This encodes CSVEDPPGANVLTF.

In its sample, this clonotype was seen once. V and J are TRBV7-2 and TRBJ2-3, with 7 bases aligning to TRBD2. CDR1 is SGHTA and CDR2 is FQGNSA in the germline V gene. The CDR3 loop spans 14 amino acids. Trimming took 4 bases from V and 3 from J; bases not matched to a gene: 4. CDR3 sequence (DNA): TGTGCCAGCAGCTATGGACTAGTAACAGATACGCAGTATTTT. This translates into CASSYGLVTDTQYF.

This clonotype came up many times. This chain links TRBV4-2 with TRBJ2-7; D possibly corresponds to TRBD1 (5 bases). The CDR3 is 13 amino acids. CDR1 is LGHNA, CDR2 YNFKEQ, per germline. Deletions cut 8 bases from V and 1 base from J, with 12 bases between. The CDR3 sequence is CASPDRPSYEQYF. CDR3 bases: TGTGCCAGCCCCGACAGACCTTCCTACGAGCAGTACTTC.

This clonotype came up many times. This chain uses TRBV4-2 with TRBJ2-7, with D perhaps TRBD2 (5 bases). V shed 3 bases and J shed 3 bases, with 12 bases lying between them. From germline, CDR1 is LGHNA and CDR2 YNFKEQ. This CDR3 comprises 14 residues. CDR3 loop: CASSQHSSSYEQYF. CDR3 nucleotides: TGTGCCAGCAGCCAGCATTCTAGCAGCTACGAGCAGTACTTC.

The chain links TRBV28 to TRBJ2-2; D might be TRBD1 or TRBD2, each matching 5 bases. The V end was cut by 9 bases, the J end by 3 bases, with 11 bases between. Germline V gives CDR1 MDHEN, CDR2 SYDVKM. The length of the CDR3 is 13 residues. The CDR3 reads CASIGADTGELFF. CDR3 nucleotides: TGTGCCAGTATCGGGGCCGACACCGGGGAGCTGTTTTTT.

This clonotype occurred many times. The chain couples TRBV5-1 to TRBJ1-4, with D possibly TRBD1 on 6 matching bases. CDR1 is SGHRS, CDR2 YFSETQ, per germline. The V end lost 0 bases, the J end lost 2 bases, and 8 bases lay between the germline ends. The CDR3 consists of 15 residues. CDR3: CASSLEGGTNEKLFF. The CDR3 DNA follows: TGCGCCAGCAGCTTGGAAGGGGGGACTAATGAAAAACTGTTTTTT.

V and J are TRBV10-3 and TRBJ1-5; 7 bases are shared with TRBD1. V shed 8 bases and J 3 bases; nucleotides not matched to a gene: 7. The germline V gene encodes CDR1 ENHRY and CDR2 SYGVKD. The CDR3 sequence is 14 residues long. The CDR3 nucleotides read TGTGCCATCGCCGAGACAGGGTACAATCAGCCCCAGCATTTT. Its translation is CAIAETGYNQPQHF.

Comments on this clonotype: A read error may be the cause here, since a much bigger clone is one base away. The CDR3 DNA is TGTGCCAGCAGCTTAGTTACGGGCACTCGGAATGAGCAGTACTTC. Encoded protein: CASSLVTGTRNEQYF. The gene calls are TRBV7-2 and TRBJ2-7; D not resolved. Germline V CDR1 and CDR2: SGHTA, FQGNSA. This CDR3 is built from 15 residues. With 1 base removed from V and 7 bases from J, the gap between germline ends came to 17 bases. The variable domain in full, with the rest retrieved from reference TRBV7-2 and TRBJ2-7, is GAGVSQSPSNKVTEKGKDVELRCDPISGHTALYWYRQSLGQGLEFLIYFQGNSAPDKSGLPSDRFSAERTGGSVSTLTIQRTQQEDSAVYLCASSLVTGTRNEQYFGPGTRLTVT.

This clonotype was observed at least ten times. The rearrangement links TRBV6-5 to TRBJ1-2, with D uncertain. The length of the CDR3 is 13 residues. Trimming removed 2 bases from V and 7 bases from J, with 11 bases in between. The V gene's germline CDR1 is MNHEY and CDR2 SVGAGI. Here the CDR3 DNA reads TGTGCCAGCAGTTACAACCCTCCGAGTGGCTACACCTTC. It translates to CASSYNPPSGYTF.

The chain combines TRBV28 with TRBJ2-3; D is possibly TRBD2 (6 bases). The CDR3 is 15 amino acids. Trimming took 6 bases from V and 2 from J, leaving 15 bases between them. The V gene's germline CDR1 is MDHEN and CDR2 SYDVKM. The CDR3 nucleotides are TGTGCCAGCAGCTTTTACCGGGAGTACACAGATACGCAGTATTTT. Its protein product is CASSFYREYTDTQYF.

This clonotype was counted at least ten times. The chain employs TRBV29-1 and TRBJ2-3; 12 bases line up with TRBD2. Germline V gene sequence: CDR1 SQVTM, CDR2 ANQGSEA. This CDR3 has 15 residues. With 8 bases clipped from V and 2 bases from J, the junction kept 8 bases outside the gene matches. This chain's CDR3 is CSLWASGGVTDTQYF. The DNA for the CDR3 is TGCAGCCTCTGGGCTAGCGGGGGGGTCACAGATACGCAGTATTTT.

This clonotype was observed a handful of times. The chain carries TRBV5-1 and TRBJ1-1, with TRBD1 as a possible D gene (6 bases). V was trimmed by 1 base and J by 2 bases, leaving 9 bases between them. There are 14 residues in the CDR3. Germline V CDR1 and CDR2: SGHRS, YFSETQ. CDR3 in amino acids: CASSLLTGNTEAFF. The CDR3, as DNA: TGCGCCAGCAGCTTGTTGACAGGTAACACTGAAGCTTTCTTT. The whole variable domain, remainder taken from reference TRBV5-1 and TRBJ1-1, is KAGVTQTPRYLIKTRGQQVTLSCSPISGHRSVSWYQQTPGQGLQFLFEYFSETQRNKGNFPGRFSGRQFSNSRSEMNVSTLELGDSALYLCASSLLTGNTEAFFGQGTRLTVV.

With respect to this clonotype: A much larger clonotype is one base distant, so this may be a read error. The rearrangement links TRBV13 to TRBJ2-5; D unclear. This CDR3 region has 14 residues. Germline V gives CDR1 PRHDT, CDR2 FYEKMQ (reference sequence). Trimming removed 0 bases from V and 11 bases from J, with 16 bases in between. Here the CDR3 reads CASSLGGARNEQYF. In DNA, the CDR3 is TGTGCCAGCAGCTTAGGTGGTGCCCGGAATGAGCAGTACTTC.

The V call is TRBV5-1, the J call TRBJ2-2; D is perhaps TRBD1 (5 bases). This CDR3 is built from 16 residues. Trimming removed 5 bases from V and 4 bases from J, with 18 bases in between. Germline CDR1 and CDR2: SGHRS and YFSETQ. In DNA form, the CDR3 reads TGCGCCAGCAGTTACCTTACAGGAGTAGCCACCGGGGAGCTGTTTTTT. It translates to CASSYLTGVATGELFF.

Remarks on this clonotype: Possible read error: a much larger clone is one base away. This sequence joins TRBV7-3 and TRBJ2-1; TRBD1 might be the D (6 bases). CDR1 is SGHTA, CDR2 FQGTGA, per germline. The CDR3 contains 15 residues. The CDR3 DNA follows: TGTGCCTGCAGCTTATTGAGGGACAACTACAATGAGCAGTTCTTC. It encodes CACSLLRDNYNEQFF.

CDR3 DNA sequence: TGCGCCAGCAGCTTGGCTAGGACAAGGGAAGGGGCCAAAAACATTCAGTACTTC. It yields the protein CASSLARTREGAKNIQYF. This rearrangement joins TRBV5-1 to TRBJ2-4, with D perhaps matching TRBD1 (5 bases). The CDR3 length is 18 residues. The germline V gene encodes CDR1 SGHRS and CDR2 YFSETQ. The V end lost 0 bases, the J end lost 1 base, and 17 bases lay between the germline ends.

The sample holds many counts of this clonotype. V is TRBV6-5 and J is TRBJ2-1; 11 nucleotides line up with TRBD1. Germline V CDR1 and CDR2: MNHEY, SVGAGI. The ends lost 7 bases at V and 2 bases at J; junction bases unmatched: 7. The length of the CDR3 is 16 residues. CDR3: CASTPWTGGAYNEQFF. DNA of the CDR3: TGTGCCAGCACCCCCTGGACAGGGGGCGCCTACAATGAGCAGTTCTTC.

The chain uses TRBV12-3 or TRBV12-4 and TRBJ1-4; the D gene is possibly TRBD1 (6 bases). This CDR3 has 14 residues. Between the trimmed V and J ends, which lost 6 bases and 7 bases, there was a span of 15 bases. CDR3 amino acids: CASSSGDRAEKLFF. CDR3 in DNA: TGTGCCAGCAGCTCAGGGGACCGAGCTGAAAAACTGTTTTTT.

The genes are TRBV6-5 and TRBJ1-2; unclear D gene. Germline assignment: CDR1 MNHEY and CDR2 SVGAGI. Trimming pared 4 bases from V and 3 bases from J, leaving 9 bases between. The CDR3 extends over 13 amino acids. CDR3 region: CASSSYNYYGYTF. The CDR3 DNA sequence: TGTGCCAGCAGTTCCTACAACTACTATGGCTACACCTTC.